This T cell receptor beta chain was captured by sequencing in a study of shared clonotypes between healthy human individuals. About the study: The donor pool was made up of two women and a few men aged 18 to 49. Whole-study results and caveats: Naive subsets generally had larger estimated richness than memory subsets. Some clonotypes were shared by all four sorted-subset donors, while others were not shared. The non-shared ones had lower generation probabilities than the shared ones.

CD8 cells regarded as naive lacked CD45RO, were positively chosen for CCR7, and omitted terminally differentiated effector memory CD45RA+ cells. As for this clone: The antigen is unknown.

This table comes from immunoSEQ multiplex PCR, and its TCRdb copy is limited to in-frame clones, with some not included. The sample records around 550,000 clones, roughly 96% being singletons. The specimen was naive CD8+ T cells sorted from blood. The clonotype comes from a woman under 40 in good health.

As DNA, the CDR3 is TGTGCCAGCAGCCAATCCCCTAGCTCCTACGAGCAGTACTTC. It specifies CASSQSPSSYEQYF. The rearrangement uses TRBV4-2 and TRBJ2-5; D ambiguous. The J call may be mistaken, given a closer DNA end match to TRBJ2-7. This CDR3 has 14 amino acids. Germline V gene data show CDR1 as LGHNA and CDR2 as YNFKEQ.